One and the same sample provided the 4 T cell receptor beta chains below, sequenced in a study of T cell changes during pregnancy in multiple sclerosis. Assay: immunoSEQ multiplex PCR; the TCRdb copy retains only in-frame clones and omits some. The profile shows roughly 20,000 clones, approximately 90% of them singletons. Sequencing used CD4+ T cells from peripheral blood mononuclear cells, obtained in the third trimester of pregnancy. These receptors were collected from a female donor with multiple sclerosis, enrolled in a pregnancy study.

This clone was counted a single time. V gene TRBV7-2 combines with J gene TRBJ1-3, with 8 bases lining up with TRBD1. This CDR3 region has 16 residues. Germline V lookup: CDR1 SGHTA, CDR2 FQGNSA. The V gene end was trimmed by 3 bases and the J gene end by 2 bases; junction bases not matched to a gene: 6. The CDR3 reads CASSFMTGVTGNTIYF. The CDR3 region has the DNA TGTGCCAGCAGCTTCATGACAGGGGTGACTGGAAACACCATATATTTT.

The chain joins TRBV6-1 to TRBJ2-1; D is unclear. The germline CDR1 and CDR2 sequences are MNHNS and SASEGT. The CDR3 has 15 amino acids. Trimming pared 2 bases from V and 2 bases from J, leaving 10 bases between. CDR3 sequence: CASSEMAGPYNEQFF. For the CDR3, the DNA is TGTGCCAGCAGTGAAATGGCAGGTCCCTACAATGAGCAGTTCTTC.

The chain is built from TRBV5-1 and TRBJ2-5, with 7 bases identical to TRBD2. The length of the CDR3 is 15 residues. The junction had 8 bases not matched to a gene; V was cut back by 1 base and J by 5 bases. Germline loops: CDR1 SGHRS, CDR2 YFSETQ. CDR3 residues: CASSLTSREEETQYF. CDR3 DNA: TGCGCCAGCAGCTTGACGTCCCGGGAGGAGGAGACCCAGTACTTC.

This chain connects TRBV2 to TRBJ2-1; D perhaps matches TRBD2 (6 bases). Germline V gene sequence: CDR1 SNHLY, CDR2 FYNNEI. The CDR3 totals 14 residues. V lost 6 bases, J lost 15 bases, and 24 bases lay in between. CDR3 residues: CASRRFLGTSWWFF. The CDR3 DNA sequence: TGTGCCAGCAGACGATTCCTTGGGACTTCATGGTGGTTCTTC. Drawing the rest from reference TRBV2 and TRBJ2-1, the complete variable domain is EPEVTQTPSHQVTQMGQEVILRCVPISNHLYFYWYRQILGQKVEFLVSFYNNEISEKSEIFDDQFSVERPDGSNFTLKIRSTKLEDSAMYFCASRRFLGTSWWFFGPGTRLTVL.